This T cell receptor (beta chain) comes out of a study of cytotoxic CD8 clonotypes in ibrutinib-treated CLL. Study summary: Timing of response sample collection was a median about twelve months after treatment start, with a range of 6 to 36.

Assay: immunoSEQ multiplex PCR; the TCRdb copy retains only in-frame clones and omits some. The table has 50,000 to 65,000 clones, roughly 50% seen once. Trimming took off 3 bases at V and 7 bases at J, with 6 bases between the two ends. The CDR3 runs 11 residues. Germline V gives CDR1 SEHNR, CDR2 FQNEAQ (reference sequence). This clone was detected a few times. This receptor was taken from a human donor with chronic lymphocytic leukemia. The rearrangement uses TRBV7-9 and TRBJ1-2; D remains unclear. Material: PBMCs, obtained after 12 months of ibrutinib treatment. In DNA, the CDR3 is TGTGCCAGCAGCTTGGGCTCTGGCTACACCTTC. Protein product: CASSLGSGYTF.